This T cell receptor beta chain originates from a study of identical twins. The CDR3 contains 19 residues. CDR1 is GTSNPN, CDR2 SVGIG, per germline (reference sequence). Trimming took 0 bases from V and 4 from J, leaving 22 bases between them. Using its own MiXCR run on the 5' RACE reads, TCRdb lists one record per CDR3 protein. This sample has a few hundred thousand distinct CDR3 sequences, with about 8.3% found just once. These data were also filed under a second study, of yellow fever vaccine responses in identical twins.

The rearrangement uses TRBV30 and TRBJ2-6, with D unresolved. This TCR derives from a woman aged 18-29 years in good health. What was sequenced was CD8+ T cells sorted from blood. CDR3 sequence: CAWSVYPRARIGGANVLTF. DNA for the CDR3: TGTGCCTGGAGTGTATATCCCCGCGCTAGAATTGGCGGGGCCAACGTCCTGACTTTC.